Below, 9 T cell receptor beta chains from the same sample are listed, as sequenced in a study of technical replicates of blood from a few donors. TCRdb keeps only in-frame clones here, not all; method: immunoSEQ multiplex PCR. The repertoire holds 75,000 to 95,000 clones, with around 96% as singletons. The sample consisted of T cells isolated from PBMCs. The receptors here all came from a human donor in good health.

V gene TRBV2 combines with J gene TRBJ2-1; possible D gene TRBD1, 5 bases. The CDR3 is 16 amino acids. Germline CDR1 is SNHLY and CDR2 is FYNNEI. Trimming removed 7 bases at V and 0 bases at J, with 16 bases between. The CDR3 reads CASTQETDSSYNEQFF. The CDR3 DNA is TGTGCCAGCACTCAGGAGACAGACAGCTCCTACAATGAGCAGTTCTTC.

CDR3 coding DNA: TGTGCCAGCAGCCCTTGGGACAGGTCTTCGCAGTACTTC. Its protein product is CASSPWDRSSQYF. The chain carries TRBV27 and TRBJ2-7; 8 nucleotides agree with TRBD1. The V segment lost 6 bases and the J segment 9 bases; nucleotides outside the gene matches: 10. The CDR3 runs 13 residues. The germline V gene has CDR1 MNHEY and CDR2 SMNVEV (reference sequence).

The chain links TRBV2 to TRBJ1-1, with D tentatively TRBD1 (5 bases). The CDR3 sequence is 11 residues long. From germline, CDR1 is SNHLY and CDR2 FYNNEI. V lost 9 bases and J 3 bases, leaving 8 bases between the germline ends. The CDR3 nucleotides are TGTGCCAGTCGACAGTACACTGAAGCTTTCTTT. Protein sequence: CASRQYTEAFF.

The chain recombines TRBV19 with TRBJ1-5; D remains unclear. The CDR3 sequence is 16 residues long. CDR1 is LNHDA, CDR2 SQIVND, per germline (reference sequence). Trimming pared 3 bases from V and 5 bases from J, leaving 17 bases between. The CDR3 DNA sequence: TGTGCCAGTAGTATCACGGGGTCCCCTGCTGATCAGCCCCAGCATTTT. It encodes CASSITGSPADQPQHF. Variable domain in full (rest from reference TRBV19 and TRBJ1-5): DGGITQSPKYLFRKEGQNVTLSCEQNLNHDAMYWYRQDPGQGLRLIYYSQIVNDFQKGDIAEGYSVSREKKESFPLTVTSAQKNPTAFYLCASSITGSPADQPQHFGDGTRLSIL.

This chain connects TRBV4-1 to TRBJ2-1; D is perhaps TRBD2 (6 bases). Trimming shortened V by 4 bases and J by 5 bases, and 15 bases separated the two germline ends. CDR1 and CDR2 (germline): MGHRA, YSYEKL. The CDR3 runs 15 residues. This CDR3 reads CASSPPTSRHNEQFF. Written as DNA, the CDR3 is TGCGCCAGCAGCCCCCCGACTAGTCGCCACAATGAGCAGTTCTTC.

This clone was seen once. The chain carries TRBV6-5 and TRBJ2-4, with 8 positions matching TRBD2. The CDR3 consists of 13 residues. Unmatched junction bases numbered 3, after V lost 6 bases and J lost 5 bases. Germline lookup yields CDR1 MNHEY and CDR2 SVGAGI. For the CDR3, the DNA is TGTGCCAGCAGCCTCGGGGGGGAAAACATTCAGTACTTC. It encodes CASSLGGENIQYF.

This chain connects TRBV5-6 to TRBJ2-3; TRBD1 matches at 8 bases. V dropped 3 bases and J dropped 4; count of bases not matched to a gene: 1. Germline CDR1 SGHDT, CDR2 YYEEEE. The CDR3 consists of 13 residues. This chain's CDR3 is CASSWTGSDTQYF. CDR3 nucleotide sequence: TGTGCCAGCAGCTGGACAGGGTCAGATACGCAGTATTTT.

The sample holds one count of this clone. The chain joins TRBV9 to TRBJ1-5; the D is unclear. With 0 bases removed from V and 0 bases from J, the gap between germline ends came to 7 bases. Germline V gene lookup returns CDR1 SGDLS and CDR2 YYNGEE. This CDR3 has 15 residues. CDR3 nucleotide sequence: TGTGCCAGCAGCGTAGGAATAGCTAGCAATCAGCCCCAGCATTTT. Translated, it gives CASSVGIASNQPQHF.

The chain is built from TRBV5-1 and TRBJ2-1, with D perhaps matching TRBD2 (6 bases). The CDR3 has 15 amino acids. V was clipped by 0 bases and J by 8 bases, with 15 bases between them. From germline, CDR1 is SGHRS and CDR2 YFSETQ. The CDR3 loop is CASSLETTLADEQFF. The CDR3 coding sequence is TGCGCCAGCAGCTTGGAGACGACCTTAGCGGATGAGCAGTTCTTC. Drawing the rest from reference TRBV5-1 and TRBJ2-1, the complete variable domain is KAGVTQTPRYLIKTRGQQVTLSCSPISGHRSVSWYQQTPGQGLQFLFEYFSETQRNKGNFPGRFSGRQFSNSRSEMNVSTLELGDSALYLCASSLETTLADEQFFGPGTRLTVL.